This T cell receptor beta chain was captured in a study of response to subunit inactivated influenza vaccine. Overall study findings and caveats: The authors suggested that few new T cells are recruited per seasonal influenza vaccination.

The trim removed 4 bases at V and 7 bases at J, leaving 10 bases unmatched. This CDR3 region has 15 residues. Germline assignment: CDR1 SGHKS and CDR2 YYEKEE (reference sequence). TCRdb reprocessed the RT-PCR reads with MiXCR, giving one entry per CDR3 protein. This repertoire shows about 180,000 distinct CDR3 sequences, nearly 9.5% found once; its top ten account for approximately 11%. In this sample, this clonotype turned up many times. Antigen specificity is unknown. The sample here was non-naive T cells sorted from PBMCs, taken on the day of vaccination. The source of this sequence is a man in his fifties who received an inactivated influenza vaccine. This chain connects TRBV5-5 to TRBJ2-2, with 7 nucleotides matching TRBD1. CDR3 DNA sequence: TGTGCCAGCAGCCGCGACAGGGCCCTCAACGGGGAGCTGTTTTTT. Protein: CASSRDRALNGELFF.